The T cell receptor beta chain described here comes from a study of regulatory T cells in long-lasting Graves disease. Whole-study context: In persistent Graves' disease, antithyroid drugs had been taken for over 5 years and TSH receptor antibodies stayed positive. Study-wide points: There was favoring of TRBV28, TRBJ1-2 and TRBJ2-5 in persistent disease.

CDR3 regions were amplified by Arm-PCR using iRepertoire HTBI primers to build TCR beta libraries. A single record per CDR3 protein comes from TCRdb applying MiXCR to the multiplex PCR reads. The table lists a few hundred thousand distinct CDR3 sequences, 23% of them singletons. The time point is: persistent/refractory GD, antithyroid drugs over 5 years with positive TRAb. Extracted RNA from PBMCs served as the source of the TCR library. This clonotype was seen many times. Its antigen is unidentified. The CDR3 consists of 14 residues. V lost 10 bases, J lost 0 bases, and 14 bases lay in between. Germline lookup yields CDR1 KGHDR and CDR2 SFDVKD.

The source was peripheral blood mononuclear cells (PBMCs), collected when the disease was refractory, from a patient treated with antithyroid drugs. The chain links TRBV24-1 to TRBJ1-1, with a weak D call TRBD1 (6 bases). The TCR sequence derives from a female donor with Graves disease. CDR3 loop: CATRSTGMNTEAFF. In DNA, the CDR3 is TGTGCCACTCGTTCGACAGGAATGAACACTGAAGCTTTCTTT.